The sequence of this TCR beta chain was determined in a study of shared clonotypes between healthy human individuals. For this clone: Its antigen is currently unknown.

Using immunoSEQ multiplex PCR, the repertoire was profiled, and TCRdb retains in-frame clones only, with some absent. The sample includes a few million clones, just over 90% of them seen just once. Study-wide points: Estimated richness was generally greater in naive than memory subsets.

This CDR3 is 21 amino acids long. The germline gives CDR1 LNHDA, CDR2 SQIVND (reference sequence). Between the trimmed V and J ends, which lost 4 bases and 0 bases, there was a span of 25 bases. The V gene is TRBV19, the J gene TRBJ2-6; no clear D gene. Source material: naive CD4+ T cells from PBMCs. As for subset: CD45RA+ positively selected. The TCR sequence derives from a man aged 18 to 29 in good health. Some clones in this sample may be carry-over from other donors' samples. CDR3 in amino acids: CASSTPFLREQASSGANVLTF. Written as DNA, the CDR3 is TGTGCCAGTAGTACCCCATTTCTTAGAGAGCAGGCGAGCTCTGGGGCCAACGTCCTGACTTTC.